One and the same sample provided the 6 T cell receptor beta chains below, sequenced in a study of T cells in Graves' hyperthyroidism and ophthalmopathy. Amplification of TCR beta CDR3 regions was performed using RNA transcripts as template. Researchers ran a first-round RT-PCR on the TCR CDR3 using the HTBI primer set. One entry per CDR3 protein, called by TCRdb with MiXCR from the multiplex PCR reads. The sample includes 490,000 or so distinct CDR3 sequences, 40% to 50% of them seen just once. The specimen was peripheral blood or thyroid tissue (not recorded which). These receptors were obtained from an adult woman with Graves' disease, either hyperthyroidism or ophthalmopathy (not recorded which).

There are many counts of this clonotype. CDR3 protein: CASSLKTGIAEAFF. DNA of the CDR3: TGTGCCAGCAGCTTAAAAACAGGGATTGCTGAAGCTTTCTTT. The chain couples TRBV11-2 to TRBJ1-1; D is perhaps TRBD1 (6 bases). The CDR3 length is 14 residues. Trimming removed 2 bases at V and 6 bases at J, with 13 bases between. The germline gives CDR1 SGHAT, CDR2 FQNNGV.

The gene calls are TRBV10-3 and TRBJ2-2; D gene uncertain. The CDR3 consists of 12 residues. Trimming left V 2 bases short and J 8 bases short, with 6 bases between. Germline CDR1 and CDR2: ENHRY and SYGVKD. CDR3 in DNA: TGTGCCATCAGTGAGCAGGCAGGGGAGCTGTTTTTT. As protein: CAISEQAGELFF.

This clonotype has at least ten counts. The rearrangement joins TRBV7-9 to TRBJ2-2; D possibly corresponds to TRBD1 (5 bases). The CDR3 sequence is 15 residues long. Trimming left V 6 bases short and J 2 bases short, with 13 bases between. CDR1 is SEHNR, CDR2 FQNEAQ, per germline (reference sequence). This chain's CDR3 is CASRPGGQNTGELFF. The CDR3 DNA is TGTGCCAGCAGGCCGGGTGGACAAAACACCGGGGAGCTGTTTTTT.

This clonotype was observed at least ten times. The V call is TRBV20-1, the J call TRBJ2-7, with TRBD1 as a possible D gene (5 bases). Germline loops: CDR1 DFQATT, CDR2 SNEGSKA (reference sequence). The CDR3 is 13 residues long. Trimming removed 4 bases from V and 1 base from J, with 11 bases in between. The CDR3 coding sequence is TGCAGTGCTAAGACAGAGTTTTCCTACGAGCAGTACTTC. The encoded protein is CSAKTEFSYEQYF.

This clonotype showed up many times. This rearrangement joins TRBV20-1 to TRBJ1-1; D possibly corresponds to TRBD1 (6 bases). Germline CDR1 and CDR2: DFQATT and SNEGSKA (reference sequence). The CDR3 sequence is 13 residues long. Trimming stripped 3 bases from V and 7 bases from J, with 15 bases between. CDR3 sequence: CSASKQGFGEAFF. Written as DNA, the CDR3 is TGCAGTGCTAGCAAACAGGGCTTTGGTGAAGCTTTCTTT.

As regards this clonotype: Possible read error: a much larger clone is one base away. The CDR3 reads CAGSLLGEEAGELFF. In DNA, the CDR3 is TGCGCCGGCAGCCTGCTAGGGGAGGAGGCCGGGGAGCTGTTTTTT. This chain uses TRBV5-1 with TRBJ2-2; a possible D gene is TRBD2 (6 bases). The CDR3 runs 15 residues. The V gene's germline CDR1 is SGHRS and CDR2 YFSETQ.